This TCR beta chain was sequenced during a study of OX40 agonist ivuxolimab in advanced cancers. Concerning the study at large: Ivuxolimab, which targeted the costimulatory receptor OX40 (CD134), was an agonistic, fully human IgG2 monoclonal antibody. Intravenous ivuxolimab was administered to patients every 2 weeks at six dose levels: 0.01, 0.1, 0.3, 1.5, 3 and 10 mg/kg. Of the roughly 52 patients in dose escalation, 19 had hepatocellular carcinoma, about 15 had melanoma, 9 had renal cell carcinoma and 9 had head and neck cancer. The dose-escalation cohort was 82.7% male with a mean age of approximately 59 years, ranging from roughly 20 to 80. Prior anti-PD-1, anti-PD-L1 or anti-CTLA-4 therapy was permitted, and checkpoint inhibitors had been received by less than 45% of dose-escalation patients. Partial responses occurred in three dose-escalation patients, of whom one had hepatocellular carcinoma and two had cutaneous melanoma. The point of sequencing TCRbeta in the periphery was to test whether ivuxolimab changed TCR sequence diversity and drove clonal T-cell expansion. The paper reports the monotherapy dose-escalation portion (N of about 47 patients) of the phase I ivuxolimab trial. General findings and caveats noted by the study authors: After ivuxolimab, more expanded clones were found on average in CD8+ T cells than in CD4+ T cells. The antigen specificity of the clonally expanded peripheral T cells was not determined. Low levels of normalized T-cell clonal expansion were also shown by some nonresponding patients. In the 0.1-3.0 mg/kg groups, partial responders had among the lowest normalized peripheral clonal expansion, particularly in CD8+ T cells. At doses of 0.1 to 3.0 mg/kg, clonal expansion of both CD4+ and CD8+ blood T cells was observed from baseline to week 6.

To sequence the TCRbeta CDR3 region, genomic DNA was isolated from the sorted cells. The immunoSEQ Assay was used for sequencing of TCRbeta CDR3 regions. TCRdb holds this immuneACCESS table with in-frame rearrangements only. Some clones are missing; in checked studies, unresolved V genes explain under half, and the rest has no known cause. The sample includes about 90,000 clones, with 80% to 90% observed a single time. 6% to 7.5% of the sample comes from the top ten. For CDR1 and CDR2, the germline V gene (reference sequence) lists SEHNR and FQNEAQ. The CDR3 runs 13 residues from the cysteine to the phenylalanine. Only CDR3 DNA remains: 39 bases, in frame from the first base. Concerning this clone: Its specific antigen is unknown. Per-nucleotide qualities are absent, and no much larger clonotype sits a single base away.

Patients with a history of autoimmune disease or receiving systemic immunosuppression were excluded from the trial. In every dose cohort, peripheral blood was drawn for TCR sequencing at baseline, cycle 4 day 1, and cycle 7 day 1. Samples came from an open-label, multicenter, first-in-human phase I dose-escalation trial of ivuxolimab. Adults with locally advanced or metastatic melanoma, renal cell, hepatocellular, or head and neck squamous cell carcinoma were enrolled in the trial. CD4+ and CD8+ T cells were sorted separately from peripheral blood before TCR sequencing. The chain is made from TRBV7-9 and TRBJ2-5; the D gene is possibly TRBD2, with 6 bases matching. The J call is uncertain, as TRBJ2-7 better fits the DNA end. Sequencing was performed on CD4+ or CD8+ T cells sorted from blood, taken in a trial of the OX40 agonist ivuxolimab. This TCR was sampled from an adult with an advanced solid tumor such as melanoma, head and neck, liver or kidney cancer. The CDR3 has the sequence CASSGEPAYEQYF. In nucleotides, the sequence is TGTGCCAGCTCGGGGGAACCAGCCTACGAGCAGTACTTC.